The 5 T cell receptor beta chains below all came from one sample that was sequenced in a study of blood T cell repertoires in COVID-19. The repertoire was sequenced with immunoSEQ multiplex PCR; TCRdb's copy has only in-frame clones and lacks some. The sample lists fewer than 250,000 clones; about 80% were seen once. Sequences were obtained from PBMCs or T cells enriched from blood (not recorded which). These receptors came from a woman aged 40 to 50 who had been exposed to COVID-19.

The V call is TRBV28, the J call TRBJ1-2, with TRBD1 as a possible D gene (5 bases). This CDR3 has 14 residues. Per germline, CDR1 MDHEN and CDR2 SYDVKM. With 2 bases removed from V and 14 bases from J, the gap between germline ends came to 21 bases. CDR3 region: CASSLGGREEGRTF. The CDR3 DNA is TGTGCCAGCAGTTTAGGCGGCAGGGAGGAGGGGCGGACCTTC.

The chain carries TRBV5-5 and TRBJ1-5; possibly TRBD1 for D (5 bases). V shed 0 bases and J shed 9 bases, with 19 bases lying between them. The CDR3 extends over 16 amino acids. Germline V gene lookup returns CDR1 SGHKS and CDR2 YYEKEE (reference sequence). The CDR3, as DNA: TGTGCCAGCAGCTTGGTGGCAGGGTACTTTCATGGGCCCCAGCATTTT. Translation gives CASSLVAGYFHGPQHF.

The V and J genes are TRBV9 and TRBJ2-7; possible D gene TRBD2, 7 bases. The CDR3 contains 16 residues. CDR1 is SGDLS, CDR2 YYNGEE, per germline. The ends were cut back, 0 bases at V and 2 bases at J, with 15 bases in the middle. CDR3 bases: TGTGCCAGCAGCGTAGGTTTTGAGGGGGGGCCCTACGAGCAGTACTTC. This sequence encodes CASSVGFEGGPYEQYF. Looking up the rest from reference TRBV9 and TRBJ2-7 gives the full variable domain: DSGVTQTPKHLITATGQRVTLRCSPRSGDLSVYWYQQSLDQGLQFLIQYYNGEERAKGNILERFSAQQFPDLHSELNLSSLELGDSALYFCASSVGFEGGPYEQYFGPGTRLTVT.

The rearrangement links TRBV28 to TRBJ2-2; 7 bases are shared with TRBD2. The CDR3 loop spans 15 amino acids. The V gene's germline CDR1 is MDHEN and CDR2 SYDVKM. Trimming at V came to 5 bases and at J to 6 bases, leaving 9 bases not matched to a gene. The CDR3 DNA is TGTGCCAGCAGTCCTTTTGGGGGGGACGCCGGGGAGCTGTTTTTT. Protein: CASSPFGGDAGELFF.

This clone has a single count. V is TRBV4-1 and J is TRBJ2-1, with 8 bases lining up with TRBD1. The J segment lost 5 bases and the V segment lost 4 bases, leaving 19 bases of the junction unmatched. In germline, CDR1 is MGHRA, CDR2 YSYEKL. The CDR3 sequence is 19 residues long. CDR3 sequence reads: CASSLGQGAPQYIHNEQFF. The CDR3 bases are TGCGCCAGCAGCCTAGGGCAGGGGGCACCGCAATACATCCACAATGAGCAGTTCTTC.